Below are 2 T cell receptor beta chains sequenced from a single sample in a study of blood T cells in healthy people across ages. Together with a sample-barcoded 5' primer, a J-beta primer mix was included in a second PCR lasting about 7 to 12 cycles. TCRdb reprocessed the 5' RACE reads with MiXCR, giving one entry per CDR3 protein. Of 1.5 million to 2 million distinct CDR3 sequences in the sample, around half were seen once. Sequencing input: blood. The receptor source for this set is a woman between 40 and 50 years old in good health.

The gene calls are TRBV20-1 and TRBJ2-3; TRBD2 is a possible D gene (5 bases). Germline V gene lookup returns CDR1 DFQATT and CDR2 SNEGSKA (reference sequence). The V end was cut by 1 base, the J end by 6 bases, with 17 bases between. The CDR3 contains 15 residues. The CDR3 nucleotides read TGCAGTGCTAGAGTAAGGCGGCTAGCATCCGATACGCAGTATTTT. Encoded protein: CSARVRRLASDTQYF.

This rearrangement joins TRBV24-1 to TRBJ1-4; 9 nucleotides match TRBD1. Germline V CDR1 and CDR2: KGHDR, SFDVKD. CDR3 size: 14 residues. Trimming cost V 6 bases and J 7 bases; bases outside gene matches: 5. Here the CDR3 reads CATSSPGQGEKLFF. The DNA for the CDR3 is TGTGCCACCAGTTCTCCGGGACAGGGTGAAAAACTGTTTTTT.